This entry is about one T cell receptor beta chain. The sample belongs to a study of T cells in Graves' hyperthyroidism and ophthalmopathy. V lost 0 bases and J lost 5; bases outside the gene matches: 3. The length of the CDR3 is 13 residues. Germline CDR1 and CDR2: DFQATT and SNEGSKA (reference sequence). RNA transcripts yielded amplified TCR beta CDR3 regions. First-round RT-PCR of the TCR CDR3 relied on the HTBI primer set. TCRdb recomputed calls from the multiplex PCR reads with MiXCR, one row per CDR3 protein. The table shows about 520,000 distinct CDR3 sequences, with around 22% occurring only once.

The clonotype originates from a woman aged 25 to 45 with Graves' ophthalmopathy. The chain has TRBV20-1 and TRBJ2-7; 8 bases line up with TRBD1. The sample consisted of blood. The CDR3 here is CSAREDRAHEQYF. The CDR3 bases are TGCAGTGCTAGAGAGGACAGGGCCCACGAGCAGTACTTC.